This record concerns one T cell receptor (beta chain) sequence. The V gene's germline CDR1 is MDHEN and CDR2 SYDVKM. Unmatched junction bases numbered 19, after V lost 2 bases and J lost 0 bases. The CDR3 is made up of 21 amino acids. This sample is part of a study of shared clonotypes between healthy human individuals. Study overall: The plates for each donor numbered three CD4 naive, three CD4 memory, two CD8 naive and one CD8 memory.

Per sorted-subset replicate PCR, input was 200 to 250 ng DNA, representing about 29,000 T cell genomes. TCRdb's table, derived via immunoSEQ multiplex PCR, lists solely in-frame clones and lacks some. The table shows 400,000 or so clones, with 95% to 97% occurring only once. The sequenced sample was memory CD8+ T cells sorted from blood. Subset defined: CD45RO+ cells pooled with CCR7-negative TemRA cells. The clonotype was recovered from a man younger than 40 in good health. V and J are TRBV28 and TRBJ2-4; 7 bases fit TRBD2. The CDR3 DNA is TGTGCCAGCAGTTTAGCCCCCAGGCGCGGGAGTATCCATTTAGCCAAAAACATTCAGTACTTC. Translating it yields CASSLAPRRGSIHLAKNIQYF. Full variable domain (missing parts from reference TRBV28 and TRBJ2-4): DVKVTQSSRYLVKRTGEKVFLECVQDMDHENMFWYRQDPGLGLRLIYFSYDVKMKEKGDIPEGYSVSREKKERFSLILESASTNQTSMYLCASSLAPRRGSIHLAKNIQYFGAGTRLSVL.